This T cell receptor beta chain originates from a study of T cell responses to AZD1222 COVID-19 vaccine. This clone has a single count. Sequencing was performed with immunoSEQ multiplex PCR; in TCRdb, only in-frame clones are kept and a portion is missing. Among around 140,000 clones, 75% to 85% were seen once, and the ten largest hold about 7.9%. The length of the CDR3 is 16 residues. The V end was cut by 2 bases, the J end by 0 bases, with 12 bases between. This receptor was taken from an adult who received the MenACWY meningococcal vaccine as a control. V is TRBV5-3 and J is TRBJ1-3; D unclear. TRBV5-3 is marked as an open reading frame, function uncertain. This specimen was peripheral blood, taken 28 days after the second dose of the MenACWY control vaccine. The CDR3 DNA reads TGTGCCAGAAGCTTTCCGAACCCCCACTCTGGAAACACCATATATTTT. This encodes CARSFPNPHSGNTIYF.